The 16 T cell receptor beta chains given below trace back to one sample, sequenced in a study of regulatory T cells in long-lasting Graves disease. The sample's time point: persistent/refractory GD, antithyroid drugs over 5 years with positive TRAb. The authors made the TCR library using RNA they extracted from PBMCs. Assembly of TCR beta libraries relied on iRepertoire HTBI primers together with Arm-PCR of CDR3 regions. TCRdb reanalysed the multiplex PCR reads using MiXCR and keeps one entry per CDR3 protein. The table records about 400,000 distinct CDR3 sequences, roughly 20% of them present only once. The specimen was peripheral blood mononuclear cells (PBMCs), collected when the disease was refractory, from a patient treated with antithyroid drugs. The origin of the receptors is a female donor with Graves disease.

This clonotype was picked up a small number of times. V is TRBV11-2 and J is TRBJ2-1, with 11 bases fitting TRBD2. The CDR3 is 18 amino acids. Germline CDR1 and CDR2: SGHAT and FQNNGV. Trimming removed 5 bases from V and 0 bases from J; junction bases left unmatched: 9. CDR3 sequence: CASSGSWTSGPSYNEQFF. The CDR3, as DNA: TGTGCCAGCAGCGGCAGCTGGACTAGCGGGCCCTCCTACAATGAGCAGTTCTTC.

The chain uses TRBV7-9 and TRBJ2-5; 10 nucleotides agree with TRBD1. The germline gives CDR1 SEHNR, CDR2 FQNEAQ (reference sequence). Losses at the gene ends were 5 bases for V and 5 bases for J; bases not matched to a gene: 8. The CDR3 length is 15 residues. The CDR3 coding sequence is TGTGCCAGCAGCGATCGGGACAGGGGTTTGGAGACCCAGTACTTC. It specifies CASSDRDRGLETQYF.

The J gene is TRBJ1-2, the V gene TRBV14; D gene uncertain. Germline lookup yields CDR1 SGHDN and CDR2 FVKESK. The CDR3 is 15 amino acids. V lost 2 bases and J 6 bases, leaving 16 bases between the germline ends. CDR3 in amino acids: CASSQFGELFDGYTF. The DNA for the CDR3 is TGTGCCAGCAGCCAATTCGGAGAGTTATTTGATGGCTACACCTTC.

This clonotype was observed a handful of times. V gene TRBV11-2 combines with J gene TRBJ2-7; the match to TRBD1 covers 8 bases. The CDR3 is made up of 15 amino acids. V lost 5 bases to trimming and J lost 0 bases; unmatched junction nucleotides: 6. The germline V gene has CDR1 SGHAT and CDR2 FQNNGV. CDR3: CASSRTGQGSYEQYF. The CDR3 bases are TGTGCCAGCAGCCGGACCGGACAGGGCTCCTACGAGCAGTACTTC.

In its sample, this clonotype was seen many times. The chain is built from TRBV12-3 or TRBV12-4 and TRBJ2-1; TRBD2 aligns across 8 bases. The CDR3 totals 15 residues. The V segment lost 7 bases and the J segment 1 base; nucleotides outside the gene matches: 6. CDR3 in DNA: TGTGCCAGCACCCTAGCGGGTCTGTCCTACAATGAGCAGTTCTTC. Encoded protein: CASTLAGLSYNEQFF.

This clonotype was seen many times. V and J are TRBV5-1 and TRBJ2-7; 9 nucleotides line up with TRBD1. Germline V gene sequence: CDR1 SGHRS, CDR2 YFSETQ. V lost 5 bases and J lost 6; bases outside the gene matches: 6. The CDR3 extends over 13 amino acids. The CDR3 loop reads CASSPGTGSEQYF. Written as DNA, the CDR3 is TGCGCCAGCAGTCCCGGGACAGGGTCCGAGCAGTACTTC.

This clonotype was observed many times. V and J are TRBV2 and TRBJ2-7, with D tentatively TRBD2 (6 bases). V lost 8 bases and J lost 3, with 14 bases in between. CDR1 and CDR2 from the germline V gene are SNHLY and FYNNEI. CDR3 length: 13 residues. The CDR3: CASGPGLFYEQYF. CDR3 DNA sequence: TGTGCCAGCGGTCCGGGACTCTTCTACGAGCAGTACTTC.

At least ten counts were recorded for this clonotype. The CDR3: CATSDQTSGTRETQYF. In DNA form, the CDR3 reads TGTGCCACCAGTGATCAGACTAGCGGGACCAGGGAGACCCAGTACTTC. V usage is TRBV24-1 and J usage is TRBJ2-5; 11 bases match TRBD2. V was pared by 3 bases and J by 5 bases, with 7 bases of the junction left unmatched. This CDR3 has 16 residues. Germline V CDR1 and CDR2: KGHDR, SFDVKD.

This clonotype occurred a few times. The chain recombines TRBV6-5 with TRBJ1-1; unclear D gene. V shed 2 bases and J shed 5 bases, with 15 bases lying between them. This CDR3 comprises 15 residues. From germline, CDR1 is MNHEY and CDR2 SVGAGI. Here the CDR3 reads CASSYPSPGGTEAFF. CDR3 sequence (DNA): TGTGCCAGCAGTTACCCCTCTCCTGGAGGGACTGAAGCTTTCTTT.

This clonotype was counted ten times or more. V is TRBV2 and J is TRBJ2-5; 9 nucleotides line up with TRBD1. Germline-derived CDR1 and CDR2 are SNHLY and FYNNEI. Trimming at V came to 2 bases and at J to 2 bases, leaving 9 bases not matched to a gene. This CDR3 has 17 residues. CDR3 coding DNA: TGTGCCAGCAGTGAACTATTGGGACAGGGACAACAAGAGACCCAGTACTTC. Translated: CASSELLGQGQQETQYF.

This clonotype was picked up a small number of times. V and J are TRBV13 and TRBJ2-5; the D gene is possibly TRBD2 (6 bases). This CDR3 is 15 amino acids long. Germline V gene data show CDR1 as PRHDT and CDR2 as FYEKMQ (reference sequence). V lost 5 bases and J 3 bases, leaving 16 bases between the germline ends. Here the CDR3 reads CASSAPRRGKETQYF. The CDR3, as DNA: TGTGCCAGCAGCGCACCGAGACGGGGGAAAGAGACCCAGTACTTC.

This clonotype was picked up many times. V usage is TRBV7-9 and J usage is TRBJ2-5; possibly TRBD1 for D (5 bases). The length of the CDR3 is 12 residues. The V gene's germline CDR1 is SEHNR and CDR2 FQNEAQ (reference sequence). Trimming shortened V by 9 bases and J by 4 bases, and 12 bases separated the two germline ends. CDR3 residues: CASGHLGETQYF. As DNA, the CDR3 is TGTGCCAGTGGACACCTCGGAGAGACCCAGTACTTC.

This clonotype turned up a few times. The V gene is TRBV28, the J gene TRBJ2-7; tentatively, D is TRBD1 or TRBD2 (5 bases each). V was pared by 1 base and J by 1 base, with 11 bases between. In germline, CDR1 is MDHEN, CDR2 SYDVKM. The CDR3 runs to 15 residues. DNA of the CDR3: TGTGCCAGCAGTTTATCAGGGAGCCAATCCTACGAGCAGTACTTC. Translated, it gives CASSLSGSQSYEQYF.

This clonotype was observed a few times. The V call is TRBV6-1, the J call TRBJ2-7, with D unresolved. Per the germline V gene, CDR1 is MNHNS and CDR2 is SASEGT. Trimming took off 4 bases at V and 3 bases at J, with 10 bases between the two ends. CDR3 length: 13 amino acids. The CDR3 protein is CASSANRNYEQYF. CDR3 nucleotide sequence: TGTGCCAGCAGTGCAAACAGAAACTACGAGCAGTACTTC.

CDR3 loop: CASRALDWGRDTGELFF. CDR3 bases: TGTGCCAGCAGAGCCCTGGATTGGGGACGGGACACCGGGGAGCTGTTTTTT. The chain links TRBV12-3 or TRBV12-4 to TRBJ2-2; D possibly matches TRBD1 or TRBD2 (5 bases each). This CDR3 has 17 residues. V was cut by 6 bases and J by 3 bases, with 20 bases left in between.

This clonotype was found a few times. The junction shows a germline mismatch at one end, possibly a read error. The chain combines TRBV9 with TRBJ2-2, with a tentative D call TRBD2 (5 bases). This CDR3 is 13 amino acids long. CDR1 SGDLS and CDR2 YYNGEE come from the germline V gene. The CDR3 nucleotides read TGTGCCAGTAGCGTGGAGAACACCGGGGAGCTGTTTTTT. Its protein product is CASSVENTGELFF.